The present T cell receptor beta chain was sequenced within a study of blood T cell repertoires in COVID-19. Whole-study context: Italy, Spain and the United States were the sources of the convalescent and acute COVID-19 samples.

CDR3 size: 16 residues. The V segment lost 2 bases and the J segment 9 bases; nucleotides outside the gene matches: 12. From germline, CDR1 is MNHEY and CDR2 SVGAGI. Data came from immunoSEQ multiplex PCR; TCRdb stores just in-frame clones and leaves some out. Here the sample spans about 220,000 clones, about 85% being singletons. Seattle cases were enrolled at active infection and followed longitudinally. The sequencing sample was made of peripheral blood. This clonotype was obtained from a woman aged 45-59 years with COVID-19, enrolled during active disease. The chain recombines TRBV6-5 with TRBJ2-1; TRBD1 matches at 8 bases. The CDR3 protein is CASSYGGTGGAGEQFF. DNA of the CDR3: TGTGCCAGCAGTTACGGGGGGACAGGAGGGGCCGGTGAGCAGTTCTTC.